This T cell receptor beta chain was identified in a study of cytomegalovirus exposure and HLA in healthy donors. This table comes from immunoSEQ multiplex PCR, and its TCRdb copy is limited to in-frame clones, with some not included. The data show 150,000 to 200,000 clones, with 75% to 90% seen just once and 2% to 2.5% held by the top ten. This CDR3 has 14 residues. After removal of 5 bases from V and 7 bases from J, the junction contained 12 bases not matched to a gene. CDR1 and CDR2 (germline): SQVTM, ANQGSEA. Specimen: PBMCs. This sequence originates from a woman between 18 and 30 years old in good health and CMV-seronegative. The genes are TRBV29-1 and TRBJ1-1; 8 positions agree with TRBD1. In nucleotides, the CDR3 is TGCAGCGTTCCGCCTTGGACAGGGAGTAGTGAAGCTTTCTTT. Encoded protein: CSVPPWTGSSEAFF.